The rows below give T cell receptor beta chains drawn from one sample of a study of beta chain features in type 1 diabetes. Repertoires were generated with immunoSEQ multiplex PCR, while TCRdb's copy carries only in-frame clones and drops some. The repertoire consists of 600,000 to 700,000 clones, with 13% occurring once and the leading ten covering around 0.022%. Input material: naive CD4+ T cells from blood. The receptor source for this set is a man younger than 30 with type 1 diabetes. CDR3s include the opening cysteine and the closing phenylalanine or tryptophan. The order of the fields is J gene, D gene, V gene, clone size, CDR3 DNA, CDR3 protein. D genes are given only for firm matches. Some rows have no size entry. The others give once, few or many, or a class for an expanded clone.

TRBJ1-2,TRBD1,TRBV7-3,few,TGTGCCAGCAGCTTAGGAGGGACAGGCGATAACTATGGCTACACCTTC,CASSLGGTGDNYGYTF
TRBJ1-2,TRBD1,TRBV6-5,-,TGTGCCACCCTCGTGGCAGGGGGCGTCTATGGCTACACCTTC,CATLVAGGVYGYTF
TRBJ2-7,-,TRBV9,-,TGTGCCAGCAGCGTAGATTCTGCTTTCTACGAGCAGTACTTC,CASSVDSAFYEQYF
TRBJ1-6,-,TRBV4-2,-,TGTGCCAGCAGCCTAATGGGTGGGAATTCACCCCTCCACTTT,CASSLMGGNSPLHF
TRBJ2-3,-,TRBV6-6,-,TGTGCCAGCCGATACCCTAGCACAGATACGCAGTATTTT,CASRYPSTDTQYF
TRBJ1-4,-,TRBV30,few,TGTGCCTGGAGTGACAGCGGGGTTGAAAAACTGTTTTTT,CAWSDSGVEKLFF
TRBJ2-1,TRBD1,TRBV27,few,TGTGCCAGCAGTTTCCGACAGGGGTTGGGCATAAATGAGCAGTTCTTC,CASSFRQGLGINEQFF
TRBJ2-6,TRBD1,TRBV5-6,-,TGTGCCAGCAGCGATGTACAGGGGTTCAGCTCTGGGGCCAACGTCCTGACTTTC,CASSDVQGFSSGANVLTF
TRBJ1-1,-,TRBV10-1,few,TGCGCCAGCAGTGAGTCGACGGAAAACACTGAAGCTTTCTTT,CASSESTENTEAFF
TRBJ2-7,-,TRBV28,few,TGTGCCAGCAGTTTGATGGGGGTCCCCTACGAGCAGTACTTC,CASSLMGVPYEQYF
TRBJ2-5,-,TRBV7-2,-,TGTGCCAGCAGCTTAAAAGGCGCAGGAGGGGGGTTCCTAGAGACCCAGTACTTC,CASSLKGAGGGFLETQYF
TRBJ2-7,-,TRBV15,few,TGTGCCACCAGCAGGAGGGGGGGTCCCCCCTACGAGCAGTACTTC,CATSRRGGPPYEQYF
TRBJ2-7,TRBD2,TRBV29-1,-,TGCAGCGTTGAAATTCGGGGGGGGAGCGGGCCGGAGCAGTACTTC,CSVEIRGGSGPEQYF
TRBJ2-7,-,TRBV7-9,few,TGTGCCAGCAGCTTAGCAGGATGGGACTTGGGTGAGCAGTACTTC,CASSLAGWDLGEQYF
TRBJ1-5,-,TRBV2,few,TGTGCCAGCACGGACAGTTTAAATCAGCCCCAGCATTTT,CASTDSLNQPQHF
TRBJ2-2,-,TRBV14,many,TGTGCCAGCAGCCCACTGGGAAGTGGGGAGCTGTTTTTT,CASSPLGSGELFF
TRBJ2-5,TRBD2,TRBV30,-,TGTGCCTGGTTCCAACTAGCGGGGAGGAGAGAGACCCAGTACTTC,CAWFQLAGRRETQYF
TRBJ2-5,TRBD2,TRBV15,few,TGTGCCACCAGCGCGGGGGGGCGGAAAAACGGAGAGACCCAGTACTTC,CATSAGGRKNGETQYF
TRBJ1-2,-,TRBV12-5,-,TGTGCTAGTGGTTTGGCCCTTGGAGGAGGGAATGGCTACACCTTC,CASGLALGGGNGYTF
TRBJ1-4,-,TRBV9,-,TGTGCCAGCAGCGTAGGCCCCAGGGAAGTGAATGAAAAACTGTTTTTT,CASSVGPREVNEKLFF
TRBJ2-5,-,TRBV6-5,few,TGTGCCAGCAGTTACTCTCATAACCAAGAGACCCAGTACTTC,CASSYSHNQETQYF
TRBJ2-1,-,TRBV30,few,TGTGCCTGCCAGGGGAAGTCCACCTACAATGAGCAGTTCTTC,CACQGKSTYNEQFF
TRBJ2-2,-,TRBV6-5,few,TGTGCCAGCAGTTACCCCGTCACCGGGGAGCTGTTTTTT,CASSYPVTGELFF
TRBJ1-6,-,TRBV10-3,-,TGTGCCATCAGGGACTCCTATAATTCACCCCTCCACTTT,CAIRDSYNSPLHF
TRBJ2-6,TRBD2,TRBV11-2,-,TGTGCCAGCAGCCCTATTGGCGGGAGTAGAGTTCCCTTAGCCAACGTCCTGACTTTC,CASSPIGGSRVPLANVLTF
TRBJ2-7,-,TRBV6-5,few,TGTGCCAGCAGTTACTCGGGAAAGGGTCCCTCCTACGAGCAGTACTTC,CASSYSGKGPSYEQYF
TRBJ1-4,-,TRBV4-1,few,TGCGCCAGCAGCCAAGAAGGGGCTCGGGAAAAACTGTTTTTT,CASSQEGAREKLFF
TRBJ2-5,-,TRBV18,few,TGTGCCAGCTCACTGCAAGAGACCCAGTACTTC,CASSLQETQYF
TRBJ2-7,-,TRBV28,-,TGTGCCAGCAGTTTATCGGGTTCGGGCAGGTTGTCCTACGAGCAGTACTTC,CASSLSGSGRLSYEQYF
TRBJ2-1,-,TRBV2,-,TGTGCCAGCGGCCTGGGGGGGCTCAATGATGAGCAGTTCTTC,CASGLGGLNDEQFF
TRBJ1-6,-,TRBV5-4,few,TGTGCCAGCAGCTTGTCGCCGACAGTGAGCTCCTATAATTCACCCCTCCACTTT,CASSLSPTVSSYNSPLHF
TRBJ1-2,-,TRBV7-9,few,TGTGCCAGCAGCCCCAGGGCGGCGGCCAGGGGCTACACCTTC,CASSPRAAARGYTF
TRBJ2-3,-,TRBV9,once,TGTGCCAGCAGCGCTAGGCAGGGAGGCACAGATACGCAGTATTTT,CASSARQGGTDTQYF
TRBJ2-5,-,TRBV7-9,-,TGTGCCAGCAGCTTAGCGATGCGACAGCCAACGTACCAAGAGACCCAGTACTTC,CASSLAMRQPTYQETQYF
TRBJ2-5,-,TRBV4-1,few,TGCGCCAGCAGCGCCACAGGGATTACGTACGAGACCCAGTACTTC,CASSATGITYETQYF
TRBJ2-6,-,TRBV12-5,few,TGTGCTAGTGGTTTGGTAGGGGGGGCTGGGGCCAACGTCCTGACTTTC,CASGLVGGAGANVLTF
TRBJ1-1,-,TRBV1,-,TGCACCAGCAGCCCGAGGGGGCCGACTAACACTGAAGCTTTCTTT,CTSSPRGPTNTEAFF
TRBJ1-5,-,TRBV30,few,TGTGCCTGGAGTGAGGTATTGAGGGCCCAGCCCCAGCATTTT,CAWSEVLRAQPQHF
TRBJ2-1,TRBD1,TRBV7-7,-,TGTGCTAGCAGCCCTGACAGGGGCGCCTACAATGAGCAGTTCTTC,CASSPDRGAYNEQFF
TRBJ1-4,TRBD1,TRBV30,-,TGTGCCTGGAGTGTAGGGACAGGGAATGAAAAACTGTTTTTT,CAWSVGTGNEKLFF
TRBJ2-2,TRBD2,TRBV11-2,-,TGTGCCAGCAGCTTAGCTAGCGGGAACACCGGGGAGCTGTTTTTT,CASSLASGNTGELFF
TRBJ2-7,-,TRBV18,-,TGTGCCAGCTCACCGGCGCTATCAGAGCAGTACTTC,CASSPALSEQYF
TRBJ1-2,TRBD1,TRBV30,few,TGTGCCTTGGACAGGGGCGACTATGGCTACACCTTC,CALDRGDYGYTF
TRBJ1-4,-,TRBV6-1,-,TGTGCCAGCAGTGAAAGTGGCGGCAGAACTAATGAAAAACTGTTTTTT,CASSESGGRTNEKLFF
TRBJ1-1,-,TRBV7-9,few,TGTGCCACCACATGGGGCAGCGGCGGCACTGAAGCTTTCTTT,CATTWGSGGTEAFF
TRBJ1-2,TRBD1,TRBV6-5,-,TGTGCCAGCAGCGCAGGACAGGGGGCTTTAGGTGGCTACACCTTC,CASSAGQGALGGYTF
TRBJ1-3,-,TRBV30,-,TGTGCCTGGGCCAGGGGAGGTGGGAGTCCTGGAAACACCATATATTTT,CAWARGGGSPGNTIYF
TRBJ2-7,-,TRBV7-7,-,TGTGCCAGCAGCTTAGCCCCGGGGGCCGCGGCGTACTTC,CASSLAPGAAAYF
TRBJ1-1,TRBD1,TRBV10-3,-,TGTGCCATCATGGGGGACAGGCAGTCCCCAGCTTTCTTT,CAIMGDRQSPAFF
TRBJ1-1,-,TRBV7-9,few,TGTGCCAGCAGCTTAGTTCTCGGAACAGGGCGGGTCACTGAAGCTTTCTTT,CASSLVLGTGRVTEAFF